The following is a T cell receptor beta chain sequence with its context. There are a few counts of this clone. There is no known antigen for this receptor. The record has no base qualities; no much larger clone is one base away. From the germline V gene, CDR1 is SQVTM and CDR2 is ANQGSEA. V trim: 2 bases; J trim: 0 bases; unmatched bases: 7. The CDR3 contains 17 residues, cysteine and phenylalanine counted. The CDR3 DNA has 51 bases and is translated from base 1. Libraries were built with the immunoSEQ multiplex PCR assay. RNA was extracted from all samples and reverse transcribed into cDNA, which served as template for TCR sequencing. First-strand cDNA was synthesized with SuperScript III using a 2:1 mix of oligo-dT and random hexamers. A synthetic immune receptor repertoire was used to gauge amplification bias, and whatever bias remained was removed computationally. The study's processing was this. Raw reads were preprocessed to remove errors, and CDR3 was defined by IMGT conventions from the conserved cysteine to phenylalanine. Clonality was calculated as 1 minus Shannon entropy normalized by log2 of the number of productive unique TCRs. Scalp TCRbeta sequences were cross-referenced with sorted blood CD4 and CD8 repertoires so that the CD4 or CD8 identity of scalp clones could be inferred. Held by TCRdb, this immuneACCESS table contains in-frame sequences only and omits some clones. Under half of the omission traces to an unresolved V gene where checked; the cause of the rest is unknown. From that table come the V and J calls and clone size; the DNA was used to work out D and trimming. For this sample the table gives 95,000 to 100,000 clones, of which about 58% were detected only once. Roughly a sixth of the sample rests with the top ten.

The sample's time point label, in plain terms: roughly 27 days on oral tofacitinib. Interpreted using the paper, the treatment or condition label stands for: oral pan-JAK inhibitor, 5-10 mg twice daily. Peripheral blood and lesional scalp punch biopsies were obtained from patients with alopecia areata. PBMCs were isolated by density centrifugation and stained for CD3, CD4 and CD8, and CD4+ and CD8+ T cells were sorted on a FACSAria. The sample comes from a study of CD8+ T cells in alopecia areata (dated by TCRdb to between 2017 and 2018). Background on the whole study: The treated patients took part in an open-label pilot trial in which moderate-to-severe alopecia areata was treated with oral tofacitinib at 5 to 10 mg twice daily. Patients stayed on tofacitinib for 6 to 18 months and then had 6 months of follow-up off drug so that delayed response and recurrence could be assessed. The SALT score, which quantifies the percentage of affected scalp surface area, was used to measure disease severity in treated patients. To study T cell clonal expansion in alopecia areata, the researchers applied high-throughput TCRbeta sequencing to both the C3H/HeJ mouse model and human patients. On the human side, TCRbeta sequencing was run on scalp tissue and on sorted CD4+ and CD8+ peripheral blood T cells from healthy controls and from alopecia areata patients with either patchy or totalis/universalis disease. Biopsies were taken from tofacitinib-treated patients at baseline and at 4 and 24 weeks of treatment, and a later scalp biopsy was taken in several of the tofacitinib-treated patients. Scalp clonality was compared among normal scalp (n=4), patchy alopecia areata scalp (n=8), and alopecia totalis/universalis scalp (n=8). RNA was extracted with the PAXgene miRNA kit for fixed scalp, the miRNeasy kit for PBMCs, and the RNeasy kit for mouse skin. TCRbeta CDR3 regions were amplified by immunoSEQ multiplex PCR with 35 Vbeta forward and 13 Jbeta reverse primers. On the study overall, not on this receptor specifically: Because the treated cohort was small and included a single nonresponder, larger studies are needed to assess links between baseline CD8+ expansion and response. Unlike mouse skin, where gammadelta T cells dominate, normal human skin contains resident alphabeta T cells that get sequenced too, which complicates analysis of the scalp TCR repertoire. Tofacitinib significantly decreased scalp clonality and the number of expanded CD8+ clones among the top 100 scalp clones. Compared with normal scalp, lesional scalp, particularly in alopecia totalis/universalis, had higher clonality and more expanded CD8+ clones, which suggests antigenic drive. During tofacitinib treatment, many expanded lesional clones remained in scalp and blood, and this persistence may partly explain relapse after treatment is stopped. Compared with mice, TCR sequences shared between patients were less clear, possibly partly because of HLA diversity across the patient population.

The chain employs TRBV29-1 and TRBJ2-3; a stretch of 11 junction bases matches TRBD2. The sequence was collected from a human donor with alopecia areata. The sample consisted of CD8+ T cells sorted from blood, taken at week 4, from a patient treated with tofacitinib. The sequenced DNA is TGCAGCGTTGAATATCTAGCGGGGGGAGAAAGCACAGATACGCAGTATTTT. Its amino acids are CSVEYLAGGESTDTQYF.